This section outlines one TCR beta chain sequence together with its context. As yet, its antigen is unknown. PCR amplification relied on 60 Vbeta primers (plus 13 Jbeta primers). Repertoires were generated with immunoSEQ multiplex PCR, while TCRdb's copy carries only in-frame clones and drops some. Its table lists about 33,000 clones. From germline, CDR1 is MNHEY and CDR2 SVGAGI. CDR3 length equals 14 residues. Trimming pared 6 bases from V and 0 bases from J, leaving 11 bases between. This sample stems from a study of cytomegalovirus exposure and HLA in healthy donors. Whole-study results and caveats: In terms of immune exposure information, only CMV serostatus was available. Follow-up analysis found HLA locus-dependent TCR association rates, highest for DRB1 and lowest for HLA-C. Prior analysis indicated that the majority of TCR beta V segments exhibited productivity approximately 87% or approximately 30% of the time. Presence/absence analyses treated sequencing depth as roughly uniform across donors.

Sequenced input: PBMCs. The V gene is TRBV6-5, the J gene TRBJ1-1; D is unclear. The clonotype originates from a middle-aged man in good health and CMV-seronegative. The CDR3 DNA is TGTGCCAGCAGCAAAAGAGGAATGAACACTGAAGCTTTCTTT. Its protein product is CASSKRGMNTEAFF.